Below are 26 T cell receptor beta chains sequenced from a single sample in a study of blood T cell repertoires in COVID-19. Sequencing used immunoSEQ multiplex PCR; TCRdb keeps in-frame clones, though not all of them. The repertoire holds over 90,000 clones, with about 88% as singletons. The sample was peripheral blood. The receptors stem from a human donor in a cohort sampled during active COVID-19.

The chain links TRBV11-3 to TRBJ2-7; 7 bases are shared with TRBD2. The CDR3 contains 16 residues. From germline, CDR1 is SGHNT and CDR2 YENEEA. The ends lost 0 bases at V and 0 bases at J; junction bases unmatched: 5. The CDR3 spells CASSLDSSGTSYEQYF. The CDR3 DNA follows: TGTGCCAGCAGCTTAGATTCTAGCGGCACCTCCTACGAGCAGTACTTC.

This clone has a single count. The rearrangement uses TRBV23-1 and TRBJ2-4; D perhaps matches TRBD2 (5 bases). TRBV23-1 is treated as an ORF (open reading frame) with a function not yet certain. The ends were cut back, 4 bases at V and 0 bases at J, with 22 bases in the middle. CDR3 length: 19 amino acids. In DNA, the CDR3 is TGCGCCAGCAGTCGAACCCGGGAAGTGGACGGAGTAGCCAAAAACATTCAGTACTTC. It is translated as CASSRTREVDGVAKNIQYF.

This rearrangement joins TRBV15 to TRBJ2-3; 9 bases are a match to TRBD1. This CDR3 contains 16 residues. V was clipped by 0 bases and J by 3 bases; unmatched bases: 4. CDR1 is LNHNV, CDR2 YYDKDF, per germline (reference sequence). The CDR3 sequence: CATSRDRDRVTDTQYF. The CDR3 DNA sequence: TGTGCCACCAGCAGAGACCGGGACAGGGTGACAGATACGCAGTATTTT.

Only a few counts were recorded for this clone. The chain carries TRBV14 and TRBJ2-5; 12 bases are a match to TRBD2. The CDR3 has 15 residues. CDR1 is SGHDN and CDR2 is FVKESK in the germline V gene. V shed 5 bases, J shed 3 bases, and the junction held 4 bases outside the gene matches. CDR3 loop: CASSYRLAGEETQYF. For the CDR3, the DNA is TGTGCCAGCAGCTATCGACTAGCGGGAGAAGAGACCCAGTACTTC.

V gene TRBV24-1 combines with J gene TRBJ1-2; a weak D match, TRBD1 (6 bases). CDR1 KGHDR and CDR2 SFDVKD come from the germline V gene. V lost 4 bases to trimming and J lost 2 bases, with 13 bases between them. CDR3 length equals 15 residues. CDR3 nucleotide sequence: TGTGCCACCAGTGACCCAAGGGGGGGCAACTATGGCTACACCTTC. Translating it yields CATSDPRGGNYGYTF.

This clone was seen only once. The chain is built from TRBV5-1 and TRBJ1-3; 10 bases fit TRBD1. With V trimmed by 4 bases and J by 0 bases, 13 bases remained unmatched. The CDR3 covers 19 residues. Germline V CDR1 and CDR2: SGHRS, YFSETQ. The CDR3 loop reads CASSPPGQGSLRSGNTIYF. CDR3 nucleotides: TGCGCCAGCAGCCCGCCGGGACAGGGGTCCTTACGCTCTGGAAACACCATATATTTT.

As DNA, the CDR3 is TGTGCCAGCACCGTAGGGTTTACAGGGGGCAAGGATGGCTACACCTTC. Protein: CASTVGFTGGKDGYTF. This sequence joins TRBV7-2 and TRBJ1-2, with 9 bases matching TRBD1. Germline assignment: CDR1 SGHTA and CDR2 FQGNSA. The CDR3 is 16 amino acids. Trimming cost V 7 bases and J 6 bases; bases outside gene matches: 15. The whole variable domain, remainder taken from reference TRBV7-2 and TRBJ1-2, is GAGVSQSPSNKVTEKGKDVELRCDPISGHTALYWYRQSLGQGLEFLIYFQGNSAPDKSGLPSDRFSAERTGGSVSTLTIQRTQQEDSAVYLCASTVGFTGGKDGYTFGSGTRLTVV.

This clone was detected only a few times. The chain carries TRBV6-5 and TRBJ2-3, with 8 nucleotides matching TRBD1. The ends lost 4 bases at V and 5 bases at J; junction bases unmatched: 5. The CDR3 spans 14 residues. From germline, CDR1 is MNHEY and CDR2 SVGAGI. The CDR3 sequence is CASSSTGAGDTQYF. The CDR3 bases are TGTGCCAGCAGTTCGACAGGGGCGGGAGATACGCAGTATTTT.

The chain combines TRBV13 with TRBJ2-7, with 8 nucleotides matching TRBD2. Germline CDR1 PRHDT, CDR2 FYEKMQ (reference sequence). Germline trimming cut 1 base from V and 5 bases from J; bases unmatched to any gene: 10. The CDR3 is 16 amino acids. The CDR3 region is CASSLAREGPSHEQYF. DNA for the CDR3: TGTGCCAGCAGCTTAGCCCGGGAGGGCCCGAGCCACGAGCAGTACTTC.

Only a few counts were recorded for this clone. V usage is TRBV6-1 and J usage is TRBJ2-3; D gene unclear. CDR1 MNHNS and CDR2 SASEGT come from the germline V gene. The CDR3 is 14 residues long. With 0 bases removed from V and 3 bases from J, the gap between germline ends came to 7 bases. CDR3 DNA sequence: TGTGCCAGCAGTGAAGCGGCGGAAACAGATACGCAGTATTTT. Amino acids: CASSEAAETDTQYF.

The genes are TRBV5-1 and TRBJ2-1; no firm D call. This CDR3 comprises 13 residues. V shed 0 bases and J shed 2 bases, with 3 bases lying between them. Germline V gene sequence: CDR1 SGHRS, CDR2 YFSETQ. This CDR3 reads CASSLATYNEQFF. For the CDR3, the DNA is TGCGCCAGCAGCTTGGCAACCTACAATGAGCAGTTCTTC. The variable domain in full, with the rest retrieved from reference TRBV5-1 and TRBJ2-1, is KAGVTQTPRYLIKTRGQQVTLSCSPISGHRSVSWYQQTPGQGLQFLFEYFSETQRNKGNFPGRFSGRQFSNSRSEMNVSTLELGDSALYLCASSLATYNEQFFGPGTRLTVL.

The V gene is TRBV11-1, the J gene TRBJ2-2; 9 bases map to TRBD1. The CDR3 runs 16 residues. Trimming at V came to 5 bases and at J to 9 bases, leaving 13 bases not matched to a gene. CDR1 is SGHAT and CDR2 is FQDESV in the germline V gene (reference sequence). In DNA, the CDR3 is TGTGCCAGCAGCCCCGAACAGGGGGCGCCTTGGAGGGAGCTGTTTTTT. Protein product: CASSPEQGAPWRELFF. Full variable domain (remainder filled in from reference TRBV11-1 and TRBJ2-2): EAEVAQSPRYKITEKSQAVAFWCDPISGHATLYWYRQILGQGPELLVQFQDESVVDDSQLPKDRFSAERLKGVDSTLKIQPAELGDSAMYLCASSPEQGAPWRELFFGEGSRLTVL.

The chain joins TRBV5-4 to TRBJ1-5; D not resolved. V lost 5 bases and J 4 bases, leaving 7 bases between the germline ends. The CDR3 is 12 residues long. Looked up from germline, CDR1 is SGHNT and CDR2 is YYREEE (reference sequence). The CDR3 DNA reads as TGTGCCAGCAGTCTTCTGAATCAGCCCCAGCATTTT. It yields the protein CASSLLNQPQHF. Looking up the rest from reference TRBV5-4 and TRBJ1-5 gives the full variable domain: ETGVTQSPTHLIKTRGQQVTLRCSSQSGHNTVSWYQQALGQGPQFIFQYYREEENGRGNFPPRFSGLQFPNYSSELNVNALELDDSALYLCASSLLNQPQHFGDGTRLSIL.

This sequence joins TRBV28 and TRBJ2-1, with TRBD1 matching 7 bases. J was trimmed by 4 bases and V by 7 bases; bases with no gene match: 10. Looked up from germline, CDR1 is MDHEN and CDR2 is SYDVKM. This CDR3 is built from 15 residues. The CDR3 coding sequence is TGTGCCAGCAAAACCCGGGACAGAGTTTACAATGAGCAGTTCTTC. This sequence encodes CASKTRDRVYNEQFF.

This chain connects TRBV5-1 to TRBJ2-5, with 8 nucleotides matching TRBD2. Germline V lookup: CDR1 SGHRS, CDR2 YFSETQ. CDR3 length: 15 amino acids. Germline trimming cut 4 bases from V and 2 bases from J; bases unmatched to any gene: 7. CDR3 in DNA: TGCGCCAGCAGCAATGCCGCTAGCGGGCAAGAGACCCAGTACTTC. This translates into CASSNAASGQETQYF.

The chain employs TRBV2 and TRBJ1-2, with D maybe TRBD1 (6 bases). CDR3 length: 13 residues. The germline V and J ends were trimmed by 6 bases and 1 base, with 9 bases remaining between them. The germline V gene has CDR1 SNHLY and CDR2 FYNNEI. The CDR3 DNA follows: TGTGCCAGCAGGGACAGCTTTAACTATGGCTACACCTTC. Its protein product is CASRDSFNYGYTF.

This clone was observed a single time. V and J are TRBV29-1 and TRBJ1-4; TRBD1 aligns across 10 bases. The CDR3 runs 14 residues. The junction had 9 bases not matched to a gene; V was cut back by 7 bases and J by 7 bases. Germline CDR1 SQVTM, CDR2 ANQGSEA. CDR3 residues: CSGKRTGGSEKLFF. In DNA, the CDR3 is TGCAGCGGCAAGAGGACAGGGGGTAGTGAAAAACTGTTTTTT.

The chain carries TRBV19 and TRBJ2-1, with D hard to call. The ends were cut back, 8 bases at V and 0 bases at J, with 11 bases in the middle. This CDR3 is 14 amino acids long. Looked up from germline, CDR1 is LNHDA and CDR2 is SQIVND (reference sequence). The CDR3 sequence is CASSARTSYNEQFF. In DNA form, the CDR3 reads TGTGCCAGTTCAGCGCGAACCTCCTACAATGAGCAGTTCTTC.

The V call is TRBV6-1, the J call TRBJ2-1; 7 nucleotides agree with TRBD2. The V and J ends lost 3 bases and 0 bases, in that order; junction bases with no gene match: 11. The CDR3 is made up of 18 amino acids. Germline V CDR1 and CDR2: MNHNS, SASEGT. In DNA form, the CDR3 reads TGTGCCAGCAGTGAGCCGCCAGGGAGGGAAGGCTCCTACAATGAGCAGTTCTTC. It translates to CASSEPPGREGSYNEQFF.

The V call is TRBV27, the J call TRBJ2-2, with 8 bases lining up with TRBD1. The CDR3 is made up of 15 amino acids. Germline trimming cut 0 bases from V and 6 bases from J; bases unmatched to any gene: 3. Germline CDR1 MNHEY, CDR2 SMNVEV (reference sequence). CDR3 in amino acids: CASSLSRTGSGELFF. Here the CDR3 DNA reads TGTGCCAGCAGTTTATCCCGGACAGGGTCCGGGGAGCTGTTTTTT.

V is TRBV11-3 and J is TRBJ2-3, with 14 positions matching TRBD2. CDR1 and CDR2 from the germline V gene are SGHNT and YENEEA. V lost 4 bases and J lost 0; bases outside the gene matches: 3. This CDR3 has 17 residues. CDR3 protein: CASSSGTSGGSTDTQYF. In nucleotides, the CDR3 is TGTGCCAGCAGCTCCGGGACTAGCGGGGGTAGCACAGATACGCAGTATTTT.

This sequence joins TRBV25-1 and TRBJ1-1; D may be TRBD1 (6 bases). V was trimmed by 0 bases and J by 1 base, leaving 15 bases between them. Germline CDR1 MGHDK, CDR2 SYGVNS. The CDR3 spans 17 residues. The CDR3 reads CASSEYGRGLRNTEAFF. The CDR3 DNA sequence: TGTGCCAGCAGTGAATATGGGCGGGGGCTGAGGAACACTGAAGCTTTCTTT.

The V gene is TRBV30, the J gene TRBJ1-2, with unresolved D. Between the trimmed V and J ends, which lost 1 base and 4 bases, there was a span of 7 bases. From germline, CDR1 is GTSNPN and CDR2 SVGIG (reference sequence). The CDR3 has 12 residues. Here the CDR3 reads CAWSATSYGYTF. CDR3 nucleotide sequence: TGTGCCTGGAGTGCAACTAGCTATGGCTACACCTTC. Filled out from reference TRBV30 and TRBJ1-2, the complete variable domain reads SQTIHQWPATLVQPVGSPLSLECTVEGTSNPNLYWYRQAAGRGLQLLFYSVGIGQISSEVPQNLSASRPQDRQFILSSKKLLLSDSGFYLCAWSATSYGYTFGSGTRLTVV.

The chain couples TRBV24-1 to TRBJ1-1; D perhaps matches TRBD1 (5 bases). This CDR3 contains 14 residues. Germline-derived CDR1 and CDR2 are KGHDR and SFDVKD. V was trimmed by 2 bases and J by 0 bases, leaving 6 bases between them. In DNA, the CDR3 is TGTGCCACCAGTGATTCAGGGCTGAACACTGAAGCTTTCTTT. Translated, it gives CATSDSGLNTEAFF.

In the case of this clone: One end of the junction varies from germline; a read error may be responsible. V usage is TRBV7-7 and J usage is TRBJ2-5, with 8 bases identical to TRBD2. This CDR3 comprises 15 residues. From germline, CDR1 is SSHAT and CDR2 FNYEAQ (reference sequence). The DNA for the CDR3 is TGTGCTAGCAGCCCAGCGGGAGTAATCGTGGAGACCCAGTACTTC. Translated, it gives CASSPAGVIVETQYF.

The genes are TRBV28 and TRBJ1-1; 9 nucleotides match TRBD1. The CDR3 runs 14 residues. V trimming: 7 bases; J trimming: 4 bases; junction bases outside the gene matches: 7. The germline V gene has CDR1 MDHEN and CDR2 SYDVKM. CDR3 in amino acids: CASTLGTGFTEAFF. CDR3 in DNA: TGTGCCAGCACCTTGGGGACAGGGTTCACTGAAGCTTTCTTT.